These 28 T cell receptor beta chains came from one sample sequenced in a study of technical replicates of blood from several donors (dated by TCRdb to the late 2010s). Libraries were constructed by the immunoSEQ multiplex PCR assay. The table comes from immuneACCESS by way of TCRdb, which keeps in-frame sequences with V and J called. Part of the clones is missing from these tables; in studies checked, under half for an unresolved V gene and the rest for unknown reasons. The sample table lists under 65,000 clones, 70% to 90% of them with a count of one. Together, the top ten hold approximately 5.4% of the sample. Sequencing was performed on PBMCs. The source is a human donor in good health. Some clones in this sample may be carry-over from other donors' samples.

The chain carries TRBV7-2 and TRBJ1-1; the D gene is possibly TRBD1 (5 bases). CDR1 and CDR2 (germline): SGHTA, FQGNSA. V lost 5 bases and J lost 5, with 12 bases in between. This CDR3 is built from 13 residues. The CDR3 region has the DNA TGTGCCAGCAGCCCTCAGGGTAGAACTGAAGCTTTCTTT. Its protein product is CASSPQGRTEAFF.

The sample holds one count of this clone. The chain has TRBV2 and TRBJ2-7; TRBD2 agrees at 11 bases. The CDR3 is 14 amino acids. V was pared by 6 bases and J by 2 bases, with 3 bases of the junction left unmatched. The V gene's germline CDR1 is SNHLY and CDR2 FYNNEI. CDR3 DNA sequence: TGTGCCAGCAGGGTTAGCGGGGGGGCCTACGAGCAGTACTTC. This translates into CASRVSGGAYEQYF.

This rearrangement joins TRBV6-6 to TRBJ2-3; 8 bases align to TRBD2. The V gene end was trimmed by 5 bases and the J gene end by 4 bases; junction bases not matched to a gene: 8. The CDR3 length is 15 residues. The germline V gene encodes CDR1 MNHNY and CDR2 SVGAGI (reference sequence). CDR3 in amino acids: CASSIGGAEADTQYF. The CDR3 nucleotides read TGTGCCAGCAGTATCGGGGGGGCCGAGGCAGATACGCAGTATTTT.

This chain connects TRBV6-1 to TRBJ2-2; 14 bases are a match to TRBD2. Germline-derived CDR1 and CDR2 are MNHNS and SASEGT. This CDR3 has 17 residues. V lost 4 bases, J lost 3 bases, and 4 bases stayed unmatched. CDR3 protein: CASSGLAGGPDTGELFF. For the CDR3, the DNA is TGTGCCAGCAGTGGACTAGCGGGGGGGCCAGACACCGGGGAGCTGTTTTTT.

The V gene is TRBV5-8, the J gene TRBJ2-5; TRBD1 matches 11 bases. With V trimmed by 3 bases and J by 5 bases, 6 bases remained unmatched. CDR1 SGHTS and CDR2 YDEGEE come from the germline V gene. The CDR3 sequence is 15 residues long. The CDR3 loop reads CASSSGTGGGETQYF. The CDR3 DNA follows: TGTGCCAGCAGCTCCGGGACAGGGGGGGGCGAGACCCAGTACTTC.

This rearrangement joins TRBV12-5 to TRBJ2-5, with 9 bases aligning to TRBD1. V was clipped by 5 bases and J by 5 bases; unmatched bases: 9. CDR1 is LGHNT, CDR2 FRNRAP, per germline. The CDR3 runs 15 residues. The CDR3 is CASGLRRGQGETQYF. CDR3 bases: TGTGCTAGTGGTCTCCGACGGGGACAGGGCGAGACCCAGTACTTC.

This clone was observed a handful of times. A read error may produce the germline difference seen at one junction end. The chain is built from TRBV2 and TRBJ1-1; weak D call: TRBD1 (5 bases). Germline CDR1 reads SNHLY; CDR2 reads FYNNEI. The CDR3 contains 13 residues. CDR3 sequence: CASMGEVNTEAFF. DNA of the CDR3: TGTGCCAGCATGGGGGAGGTGAATACTGAAGCTTTCTTT.

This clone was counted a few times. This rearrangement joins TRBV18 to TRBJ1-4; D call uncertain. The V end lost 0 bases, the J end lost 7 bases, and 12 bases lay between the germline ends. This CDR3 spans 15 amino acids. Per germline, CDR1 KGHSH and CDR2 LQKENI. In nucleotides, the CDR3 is TGTGCCAGCTCACCACCGGAGGGCGAGGGTGAAAAACTGTTTTTT. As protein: CASSPPEGEGEKLFF. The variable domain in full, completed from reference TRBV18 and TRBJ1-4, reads NAGVMQNPRHLVRRRGQEARLRCSPMKGHSHVYWYRQLPEEGLKFMVYLQKENIIDESGMPKERFSAEFPKEGPSILRIQQVVRGDSAAYFCASSPPEGEGEKLFFGSGTQLSVL.

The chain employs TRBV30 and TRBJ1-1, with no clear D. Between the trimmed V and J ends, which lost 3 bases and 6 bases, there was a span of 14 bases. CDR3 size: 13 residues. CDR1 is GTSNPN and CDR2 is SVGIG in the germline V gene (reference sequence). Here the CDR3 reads CAWRIRRTAEAFF. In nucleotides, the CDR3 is TGTGCCTGGAGGATACGGAGGACGGCTGAAGCTTTCTTT.

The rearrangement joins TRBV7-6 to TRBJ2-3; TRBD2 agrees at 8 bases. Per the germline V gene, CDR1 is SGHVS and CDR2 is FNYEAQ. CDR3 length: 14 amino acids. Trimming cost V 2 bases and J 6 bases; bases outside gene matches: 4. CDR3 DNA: TGTGCCAGCAGCTTACGGGGGGGGCCGGATACGCAGTATTTT. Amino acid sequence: CASSLRGGPDTQYF.

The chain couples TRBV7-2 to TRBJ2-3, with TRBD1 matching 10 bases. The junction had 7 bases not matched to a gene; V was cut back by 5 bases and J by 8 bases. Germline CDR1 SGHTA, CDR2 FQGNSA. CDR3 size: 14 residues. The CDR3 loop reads CASSPLGQGGTQYF. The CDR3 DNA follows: TGTGCCAGCAGCCCCCTCGGACAGGGGGGTACGCAGTATTTT. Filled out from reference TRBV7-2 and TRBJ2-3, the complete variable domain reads GAGVSQSPSNKVTEKGKDVELRCDPISGHTALYWYRQSLGQGLEFLIYFQGNSAPDKSGLPSDRFSAERTGGSVSTLTIQRTQQEDSAVYLCASSPLGQGGTQYFGPGTRLTVL.

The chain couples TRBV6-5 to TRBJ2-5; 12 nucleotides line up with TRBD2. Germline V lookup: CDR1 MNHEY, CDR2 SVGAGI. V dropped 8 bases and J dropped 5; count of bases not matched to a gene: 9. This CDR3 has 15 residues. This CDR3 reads CASGLAGGRMETQYF. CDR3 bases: TGTGCCAGCGGGCTAGCGGGGGGGCGAATGGAGACCCAGTACTTC.

CDR3 sequence (DNA): TGTGCCAGCAGTGAAAGGGACAGCTTCTATGGCTACACCTTC. Residues: CASSERDSFYGYTF. This sequence joins TRBV2 and TRBJ1-2, with TRBD1 matching over 7 bases. The V segment lost 2 bases and the J segment 4 bases; nucleotides outside the gene matches: 4. In germline, CDR1 is SNHLY, CDR2 FYNNEI. The CDR3 contains 14 residues.

CDR3 in amino acids: CASSLVSVEQFF. The CDR3 DNA follows: TGTGCCAGCAGCTTAGTTTCGGTTGAGCAGTTCTTC. This chain connects TRBV7-9 to TRBJ2-1, with no clear D. CDR1 is SEHNR and CDR2 is FQNEAQ in the germline V gene (reference sequence). The V and J ends lost 1 base and 9 bases respectively, with 7 bases between them. The CDR3 covers 12 residues. Using reference TRBV7-9 and TRBJ2-1 for the parts outside the CDR3, the full variable domain is DTGVSQNPRHKITKRGQNVTFRCDPISEHNRLYWYRQTLGQGPEFLTYFQNEAQLEKSRLLSDRFSAERPKGSFSTLEIQRTEQGDSAMYLCASSLVSVEQFFGPGTRLTVL.

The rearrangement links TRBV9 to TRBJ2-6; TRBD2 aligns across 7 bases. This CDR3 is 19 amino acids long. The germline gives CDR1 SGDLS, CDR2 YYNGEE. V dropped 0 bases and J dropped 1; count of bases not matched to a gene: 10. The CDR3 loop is CASSVVPSGGLSGANVLTF. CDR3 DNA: TGTGCCAGCAGCGTAGTACCTAGCGGAGGATTGTCTGGGGCCAACGTCCTGACTTTC.

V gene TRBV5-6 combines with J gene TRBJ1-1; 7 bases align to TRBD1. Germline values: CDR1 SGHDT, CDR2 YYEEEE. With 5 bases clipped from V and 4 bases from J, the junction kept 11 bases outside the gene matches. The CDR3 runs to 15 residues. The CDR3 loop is CASSIPWDSGTEAFF. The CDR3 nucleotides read TGTGCCAGCAGTATCCCCTGGGACAGTGGCACTGAAGCTTTCTTT.

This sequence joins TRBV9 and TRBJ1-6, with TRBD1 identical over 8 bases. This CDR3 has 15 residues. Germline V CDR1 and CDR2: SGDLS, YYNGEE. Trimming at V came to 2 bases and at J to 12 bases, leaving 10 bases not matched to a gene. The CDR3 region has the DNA TGTGCCAGCAGCGTCGGAGAGACAGGGGCTGGACCCCTCCACTTT. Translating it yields CASSVGETGAGPLHF.

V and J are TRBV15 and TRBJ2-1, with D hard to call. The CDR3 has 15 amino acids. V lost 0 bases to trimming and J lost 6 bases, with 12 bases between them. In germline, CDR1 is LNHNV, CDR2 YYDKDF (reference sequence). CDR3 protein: CATSRDLLVANEQFF. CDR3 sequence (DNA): TGTGCCACCAGCAGAGATCTTCTAGTTGCCAATGAGCAGTTCTTC.

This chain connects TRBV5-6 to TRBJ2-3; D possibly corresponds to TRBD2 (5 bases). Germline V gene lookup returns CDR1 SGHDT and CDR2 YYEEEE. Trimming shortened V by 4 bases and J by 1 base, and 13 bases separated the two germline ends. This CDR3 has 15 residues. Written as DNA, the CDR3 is TGTGCCAGCAGCCCGGGGAGACCACGCACAGATACGCAGTATTTT. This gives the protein CASSPGRPRTDTQYF.

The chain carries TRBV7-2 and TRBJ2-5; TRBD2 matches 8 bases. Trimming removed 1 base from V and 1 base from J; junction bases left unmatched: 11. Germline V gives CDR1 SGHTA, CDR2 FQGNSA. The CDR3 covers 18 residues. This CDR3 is CASSLVLAGWGAQETQYF. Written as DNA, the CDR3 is TGTGCCAGCAGCTTAGTATTAGCGGGGTGGGGGGCCCAAGAGACCCAGTACTTC. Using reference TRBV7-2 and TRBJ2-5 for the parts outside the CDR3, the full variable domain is GAGVSQSPSNKVTEKGKDVELRCDPISGHTALYWYRQSLGQGLEFLIYFQGNSAPDKSGLPSDRFSAERTGGSVSTLTIQRTQQEDSAVYLCASSLVLAGWGAQETQYFGPGTRLLVL.

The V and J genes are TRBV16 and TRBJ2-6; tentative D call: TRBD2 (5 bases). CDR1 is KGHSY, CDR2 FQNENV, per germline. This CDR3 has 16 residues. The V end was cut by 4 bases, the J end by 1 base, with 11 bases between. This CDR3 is CASSPLEDSGANVLTF. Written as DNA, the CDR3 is TGTGCCAGCAGCCCCCTGGAGGATTCTGGGGCCAACGTCCTGACTTTC.

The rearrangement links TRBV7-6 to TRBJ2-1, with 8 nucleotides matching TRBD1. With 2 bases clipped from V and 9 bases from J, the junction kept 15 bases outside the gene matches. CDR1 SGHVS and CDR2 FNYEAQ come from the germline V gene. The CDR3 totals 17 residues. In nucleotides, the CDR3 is TGTGCCAGCAGCTTAACAACCGGGACAGGTACTGACAGTGAGCAGTTCTTC. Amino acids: CASSLTTGTGTDSEQFF.

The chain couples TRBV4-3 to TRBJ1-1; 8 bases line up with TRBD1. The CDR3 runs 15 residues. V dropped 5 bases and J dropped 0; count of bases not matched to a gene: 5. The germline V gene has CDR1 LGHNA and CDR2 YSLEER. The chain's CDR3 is CASSETTGVNTEAFF. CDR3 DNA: TGCGCCAGCAGCGAGACGACAGGGGTGAACACTGAAGCTTTCTTT.

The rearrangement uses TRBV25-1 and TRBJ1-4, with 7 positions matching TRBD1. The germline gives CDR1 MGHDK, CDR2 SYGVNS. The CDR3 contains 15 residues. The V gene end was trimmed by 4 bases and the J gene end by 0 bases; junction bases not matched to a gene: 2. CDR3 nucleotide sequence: TGTGCCAGCAGTGGACAGGGAACAACTAATGAAAAACTGTTTTTT. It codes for CASSGQGTTNEKLFF.

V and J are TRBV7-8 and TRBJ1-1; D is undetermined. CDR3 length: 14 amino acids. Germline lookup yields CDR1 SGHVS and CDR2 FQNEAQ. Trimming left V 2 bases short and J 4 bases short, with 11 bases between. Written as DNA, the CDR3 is TGTGCCAGCAGCTTACGACAATCCCTCACTGAAGCTTTCTTT. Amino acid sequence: CASSLRQSLTEAFF. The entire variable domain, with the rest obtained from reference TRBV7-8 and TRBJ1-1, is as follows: GAGVSQSPRYKVAKRGQDVALRCDPISGHVSLFWYQQALGQGPEFLTYFQNEAQLDKSGLPSDRFFAERPEGSVSTLKIQRTQQEDSAVYLCASSLRQSLTEAFFGQGTRLTVV.

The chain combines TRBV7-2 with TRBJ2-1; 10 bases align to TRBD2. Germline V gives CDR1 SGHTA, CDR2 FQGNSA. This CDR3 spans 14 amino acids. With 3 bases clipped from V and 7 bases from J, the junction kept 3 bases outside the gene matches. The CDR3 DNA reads TGTGCCAGCAGCTTGGGACTAGCGTCGAATGAGCAGTTCTTC. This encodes CASSLGLASNEQFF.

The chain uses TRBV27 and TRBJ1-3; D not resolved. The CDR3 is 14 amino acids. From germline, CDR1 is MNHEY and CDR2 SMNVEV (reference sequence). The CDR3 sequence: CGRGLVHSGNTIYF. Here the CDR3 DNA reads TGTGGAAGAGGGTTGGTACACTCTGGAAACACCATATATTTT.

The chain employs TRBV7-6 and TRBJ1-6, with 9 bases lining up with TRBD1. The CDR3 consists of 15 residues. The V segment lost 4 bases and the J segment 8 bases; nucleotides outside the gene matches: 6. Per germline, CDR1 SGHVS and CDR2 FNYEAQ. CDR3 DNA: TGTGCCAGCAGCTCGGAGGGACAGGGAGATTCACCCCTCCACTTT. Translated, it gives CASSSEGQGDSPLHF.